These 30 T cell receptor beta chains were all obtained from the same sample, sequenced in a study of T cell responses to AZD1222 COVID-19 vaccine. Here immunoSEQ multiplex PCR was the method, and the copy in TCRdb shows in-frame clones only, minus some. The table includes roughly 96,000 clones, approximately 88% detected once. Material: peripheral blood, obtained on day 0 of AZD1222 vaccination. These receptors were obtained from an adult in good health.

This sequence joins TRBV5-1 and TRBJ1-1, with D perhaps matching TRBD1 (5 bases). CDR3 length: 15 amino acids. Germline V gives CDR1 SGHRS, CDR2 YFSETQ. With 0 bases removed from V and 5 bases from J, the gap between germline ends came to 14 bases. The CDR3 loop is CASSLEGSVTTEAFF. CDR3 nucleotides: TGCGCCAGCAGCTTGGAGGGGAGTGTGACGACTGAAGCTTTCTTT. Variable domain in full (rest from reference TRBV5-1 and TRBJ1-1): KAGVTQTPRYLIKTRGQQVTLSCSPISGHRSVSWYQQTPGQGLQFLFEYFSETQRNKGNFPGRFSGRQFSNSRSEMNVSTLELGDSALYLCASSLEGSVTTEAFFGQGTRLTVV.

This chain uses TRBV9 with TRBJ2-7, with D perhaps TRBD1 or TRBD2 (6 bases each). Germline CDR1 and CDR2: SGDLS and YYNGEE. The CDR3 is made up of 14 amino acids. V was clipped by 7 bases and J by 6 bases, with 20 bases between them. In nucleotides, the CDR3 is TGTGCCAGCGGGCGGTCACAGGGAGGTCTCGAGCAGTACTTC. It codes for CASGRSQGGLEQYF.

V gene TRBV6-6 combines with J gene TRBJ1-6, with a weak D call TRBD1 (6 bases). Germline CDR1 reads MNHNY; CDR2 reads SVGAGI (reference sequence). The ends were cut back, 6 bases at V and 7 bases at J, with 13 bases in the middle. The CDR3 is made up of 14 amino acids. DNA for the CDR3: TGTGCCAGCAGAAAGGGGGAATCGAATTCACCCCTCCACTTT. Amino acids: CASRKGESNSPLHF.

This chain links TRBV29-1 with TRBJ1-1; 8 bases agree with TRBD1. Germline CDR1 and CDR2: SQVTM and ANQGSEA. The CDR3 length is 11 residues. Trimming cost V 6 bases and J 6 bases; bases outside gene matches: 3. The CDR3 loop reads CSVDRGAEAFF. The CDR3, as DNA: TGCAGCGTAGACAGGGGTGCTGAAGCTTTCTTT.

V gene TRBV5-1 combines with J gene TRBJ2-7, with 7 bases matching TRBD1. V lost 0 bases, J lost 5 bases, and 8 bases stayed unmatched. Per the germline V gene, CDR1 is SGHRS and CDR2 is YFSETQ. CDR3 length: 15 residues. The CDR3 coding sequence is TGCGCCAGCAGCTTGGGGGACAGCCCGGACGACGAGCAGTACTTC. Protein sequence: CASSLGDSPDDEQYF.

In DNA, the CDR3 is TGTGCCACCAGCAGCCACGGAGGGGGCACTGAAGCTTTCTTT. It is translated as CATSSHGGGTEAFF. The gene calls are TRBV15 and TRBJ1-1, with a tentative D call TRBD1 (6 bases). The CDR3 covers 14 residues. The V gene's germline CDR1 is LNHNV and CDR2 YYDKDF (reference sequence). Trimming took 3 bases from V and 4 from J, leaving 12 bases between them. The variable domain in full, completed from reference TRBV15 and TRBJ1-1, reads DAMVIQNPRYQVTQFGKPVTLSCSQTLNHNVMYWYQQKSSQAPKLLFHYYDKDFNNEADTPDNFQSRRPNTSFCFLDIRSPGLGDTAMYLCATSSHGGGTEAFFGQGTRLTVV.

CDR3 sequence (DNA): TGTGCCAGCAGCGTAGCCGTCGGGGATCCCTTCGAGCAGTACTTC. Translation: CASSVAVGDPFEQYF. This chain uses TRBV9 with TRBJ2-7, with D maybe TRBD2 (5 bases). Trimming shortened V by 0 bases and J by 6 bases, and 16 bases separated the two germline ends. Germline V gives CDR1 SGDLS, CDR2 YYNGEE. The CDR3 is 15 residues long.

The rearrangement joins TRBV7-9 to TRBJ1-5; D not certain. There are 16 residues in the CDR3. Germline CDR1 SEHNR, CDR2 FQNEAQ (reference sequence). The ends were cut back, 5 bases at V and 2 bases at J, with 16 bases in the middle. CDR3 coding DNA: TGTGCCAGCAGCCGGGGTACGAATTTTGGCAATCAGCCCCAGCATTTT. Residues: CASSRGTNFGNQPQHF. Full variable domain (rest looked up from reference TRBV7-9 and TRBJ1-5): DTGVSQNPRHKITKRGQNVTFRCDPISEHNRLYWYRQTLGQGPEFLTYFQNEAQLEKSRLLSDRFSAERPKGSFSTLEIQRTEQGDSAMYLCASSRGTNFGNQPQHFGDGTRLSIL.

The chain links TRBV5-5 to TRBJ2-3; D possibly corresponds to TRBD2 (6 bases). Germline-derived CDR1 and CDR2 are SGHKS and YYEKEE (reference sequence). The CDR3 has 15 residues. V was clipped by 2 bases and J by 3 bases, with 13 bases between them. Here the CDR3 DNA reads TGTGCCAGCAGCTTCATGACGGGAGTTACAGATACGCAGTATTTT. This codes for CASSFMTGVTDTQYF. Filled out from reference TRBV5-5 and TRBJ2-3, the complete variable domain reads DAGVTQSPTHLIKTRGQQVTLRCSPISGHKSVSWYQQVLGQGPQFIFQYYEKEERGRGNFPDRFSARQFPNYSSELNVNALLLGDSALYLCASSFMTGVTDTQYFGPGTRLTVL.

V usage is TRBV28 and J usage is TRBJ1-5; perhaps TRBD1 as D (5 bases). Trimming cost V 9 bases and J 5 bases, with 14 bases left between them. Per germline, CDR1 MDHEN and CDR2 SYDVKM. The CDR3 covers 13 residues. The CDR3 sequence is CASQGQGHQPQHF. For the CDR3, the DNA is TGTGCCAGTCAAGGCCAGGGACATCAGCCCCAGCATTTT. The variable domain in full, with the rest retrieved from reference TRBV28 and TRBJ1-5, is DVKVTQSSRYLVKRTGEKVFLECVQDMDHENMFWYRQDPGLGLRLIYFSYDVKMKEKGDIPEGYSVSREKKERFSLILESASTNQTSMYLCASQGQGHQPQHFGDGTRLSIL.

This chain joins TRBV5-1 and TRBJ2-2, with TRBD2 matching 7 bases. Trimming at V came to 5 bases and at J to 4 bases, leaving 5 bases not matched to a gene. This CDR3 has 14 residues. Germline CDR1 reads SGHRS; CDR2 reads YFSETQ. CDR3 region: CASSGASGTGELFF. The CDR3 DNA reads as TGCGCCAGCAGTGGAGCTAGCGGCACCGGGGAGCTGTTTTTT.

This clone was seen only a few times. This chain uses TRBV7-2 with TRBJ2-2, with 8 bases that match TRBD1. In germline, CDR1 is SGHTA, CDR2 FQGNSA. J lost 4 bases, V lost 5 bases, and 6 bases had no gene match. The length of the CDR3 is 15 residues. The CDR3 sequence: CASSPMTGATGELFF. The CDR3 bases are TGTGCCAGCAGCCCCATGACAGGGGCCACCGGGGAGCTGTTTTTT. Supplemented by reference TRBV7-2 and TRBJ2-2, the full variable domain reads GAGVSQSPSNKVTEKGKDVELRCDPISGHTALYWYRQSLGQGLEFLIYFQGNSAPDKSGLPSDRFSAERTGGSVSTLTIQRTQQEDSAVYLCASSPMTGATGELFFGEGSRLTVL.

The chain employs TRBV7-2 and TRBJ2-1; D gene unclear. The CDR3 runs to 15 residues. Deletions cut 0 bases from V and 2 bases from J, with 8 bases between. Germline lookup yields CDR1 SGHTA and CDR2 FQGNSA. The CDR3: CASSLAYGAYNEQFF. CDR3 coding DNA: TGTGCCAGCAGCTTAGCGTACGGCGCCTACAATGAGCAGTTCTTC.

The V gene is TRBV7-9, the J gene TRBJ1-1; unclear D gene. The CDR3 has 16 residues. CDR1 and CDR2 from the germline V gene are SEHNR and FQNEAQ (reference sequence). Trimming left V 5 bases short and J 1 base short, with 17 bases between. The CDR3 DNA reads as TGTGCCAGCAGCCAGCGAGCACCCATGCGGAACACTGAAGCTTTCTTT. Protein: CASSQRAPMRNTEAFF.

As for this clone: The identical CDR3 is also encoded by other nucleotide sequences in the sample. In nucleotides, the CDR3 is TGTGCCAGCAGTGTCGCGGCCTCCTACAATGAGCAGTTCTTC. As protein: CASSVAASYNEQFF. This chain uses TRBV2 with TRBJ2-1; no clear D gene. CDR3 length: 14 residues. With 4 bases removed from V and 0 bases from J, the gap between germline ends came to 7 bases. From germline, CDR1 is SNHLY and CDR2 FYNNEI.

The V and J genes are TRBV15 and TRBJ1-1; D is uncertain. Trimming removed 1 base from V and 0 bases from J, with 9 bases in between. Per the germline V gene, CDR1 is LNHNV and CDR2 is YYDKDF (reference sequence). The CDR3 covers 15 residues. The CDR3 is CATSRVPGMNTEAFF. The CDR3 DNA follows: TGTGCCACCAGCAGAGTCCCAGGCATGAACACTGAAGCTTTCTTT.

The V and J genes are TRBV4-1 and TRBJ2-5, with a tentative D call TRBD2 (6 bases). Germline-derived CDR1 and CDR2 are MGHRA and YSYEKL. V gave up 3 bases and J gave up 2 bases, with 10 bases separating them. The CDR3 length is 14 residues. DNA for the CDR3: TGCGCCAGCAGCCAGATAAGCGGGCAAGAGACCCAGTACTTC. Translation gives CASSQISGQETQYF.

V gene TRBV9 combines with J gene TRBJ2-7; D ambiguous. Trimming removed 3 bases from V and 0 bases from J, with 10 bases in between. The CDR3 consists of 14 residues. CDR1 and CDR2 (germline): SGDLS, YYNGEE. For the CDR3, the DNA is TGTGCCAGCAGCGCTCGACTTGACTCCTACGAGCAGTACTTC. It specifies CASSARLDSYEQYF.

The J gene is TRBJ2-6, the V gene TRBV19; 12 bases fit TRBD1. CDR1 and CDR2 (germline): LNHDA, SQIVND (reference sequence). The CDR3 has 21 residues. V was clipped by 4 bases and J by 0 bases; unmatched bases: 13. CDR3 bases: TGTGCCAGTAGTAACCAATGGGACAGGGGGCGCTCCGACTCTGGGGCCAACGTCCTGACTTTC. Translation: CASSNQWDRGRSDSGANVLTF.

The CDR3 protein is CASSLSTDRVWGYTF. CDR3 DNA: TGTGCCAGCAGTTTATCAACTGACAGGGTCTGGGGCTACACCTTC. The chain links TRBV27 to TRBJ1-2; 7 nucleotides line up with TRBD1. J gave up 8 bases and V 0 bases, and 9 bases lay outside the gene matches. The CDR3 is made up of 15 amino acids. The germline CDR1 and CDR2 sequences are MNHEY and SMNVEV (reference sequence).

The chain links TRBV5-6 to TRBJ2-7; TRBD1 matches 10 bases. Losses at the gene ends were 6 bases for V and 2 bases for J; bases not matched to a gene: 5. The CDR3 consists of 14 residues. The germline CDR1 and CDR2 sequences are SGHDT and YYEEEE. The CDR3 DNA sequence: TGTGCCAGCAAATTAGGACAGGGGGCCTACGAGCAGTACTTC. Its protein is CASKLGQGAYEQYF.

This clone was seen a single time. The V call is TRBV14, the J call TRBJ2-7; a possible D gene is TRBD2 (6 bases). The V gene lost 3 bases and the J gene lost 6 bases, with 12 bases spanning the gap. Per germline, CDR1 SGHDN and CDR2 FVKESK. CDR3 length: 13 residues. CDR3 coding DNA: TGTGCCAGCAGCCAGACGGTGCGGGGCGAGCAGTACTTC. Its protein product is CASSQTVRGEQYF. The full variable domain, rest sourced from reference TRBV14 and TRBJ2-7, is EAGVTQFPSHSVIEKGQTVTLRCDPISGHDNLYWYRRVMGKEIKFLLHFVKESKQDESGMPNNRFLAERTGGTYSTLKVQPAELEDSGVYFCASSQTVRGEQYFGPGTRLTVT.

V usage is TRBV27 and J usage is TRBJ2-4, with 8 nucleotides matching TRBD2. Germline V CDR1 and CDR2: MNHEY, SMNVEV (reference sequence). This CDR3 contains 13 residues. J lost 7 bases, V lost 6 bases, and 5 bases had no gene match. CDR3 region: CASRSGSFNIQYF. As DNA, the CDR3 is TGTGCCAGCAGAAGCGGGAGTTTCAACATTCAGTACTTC.

The genes are TRBV20-1 and TRBJ1-4, with a weak D call TRBD1 (6 bases). The CDR3 has 15 amino acids. Trimming removed 3 bases at V and 5 bases at J, with 16 bases between. The germline CDR1 and CDR2 sequences are DFQATT and SNEGSKA (reference sequence). CDR3 DNA: TGCAGTGCTAGTGGCCCCGGGACATTCAATGAAAAACTGTTTTTT. As protein: CSASGPGTFNEKLFF.

The V and J genes are TRBV14 and TRBJ1-6; no reliable D call. This CDR3 has 15 amino acids. Looked up from germline, CDR1 is SGHDN and CDR2 is FVKESK. Trimming pared 3 bases from V and 6 bases from J, leaving 12 bases between. CDR3 nucleotides: TGTGCCAGCAGCCAGAACTGGACCCCTAATTCACCCCTCCACTTT. As protein: CASSQNWTPNSPLHF.

The chain has TRBV7-9 and TRBJ2-2; no firm D call. Germline V CDR1 and CDR2: SEHNR, FQNEAQ (reference sequence). Trimming shortened V by 5 bases and J by 6 bases, and 10 bases separated the two germline ends. This CDR3 has 13 residues. The CDR3 region is CASSPSFPGELFF. The CDR3 DNA sequence: TGTGCCAGCAGCCCGAGTTTCCCCGGGGAGCTGTTTTTT. The whole variable domain, remainder taken from reference TRBV7-9 and TRBJ2-2, is DTGVSQNPRHKITKRGQNVTFRCDPISEHNRLYWYRQTLGQGPEFLTYFQNEAQLEKSRLLSDRFSAERPKGSFSTLEIQRTEQGDSAMYLCASSPSFPGELFFGEGSRLTVL.

The chain couples TRBV5-1 to TRBJ2-3; weak D call: TRBD1 (6 bases). Germline CDR1 SGHRS, CDR2 YFSETQ. CDR3 length: 23 amino acids. Trimming shortened V by 0 bases and J by 2 bases, and 34 bases separated the two germline ends. DNA for the CDR3: TGCGCCAGCAGCTTGGAAATCCAGGGGACCCATGCTCCTTCTCCAGGTTTCACAGATACGCAGTATTTT. This translates into CASSLEIQGTHAPSPGFTDTQYF. The complete variable domain, with remaining parts taken from reference TRBV5-1 and TRBJ2-3, reads KAGVTQTPRYLIKTRGQQVTLSCSPISGHRSVSWYQQTPGQGLQFLFEYFSETQRNKGNFPGRFSGRQFSNSRSEMNVSTLELGDSALYLCASSLEIQGTHAPSPGFTDTQYFGPGTRLTVL.

The chain couples TRBV2 to TRBJ2-5, with TRBD1 matching 7 bases. V lost 4 bases to trimming and J lost 5 bases; unmatched junction nucleotides: 7. The CDR3 spans 14 residues. CDR1 is SNHLY and CDR2 is FYNNEI in the germline V gene. CDR3: CASSGDRAGETQYF. The CDR3 region has the DNA TGTGCCAGCAGTGGCGACAGGGCTGGGGAGACCCAGTACTTC.

V gene TRBV6-6 combines with J gene TRBJ1-5; D perhaps matches TRBD1 (5 bases). Trimming removed 8 bases from V and 2 bases from J, with 19 bases in between. The CDR3 is made up of 16 amino acids. Germline V gene data show CDR1 as MNHNY and CDR2 as SVGAGI (reference sequence). CDR3 amino acids: CASRGRANTRNQPQHF. The CDR3, as DNA: TGTGCCAGCCGGGGGAGGGCGAACACACGCAATCAGCCCCAGCATTTT.

The rearrangement uses TRBV6-1 and TRBJ2-1; 7 nucleotides agree with TRBD2. The germline V gene has CDR1 MNHNS and CDR2 SASEGT. Trimming removed 7 bases from V and 2 bases from J; junction bases left unmatched: 8. This CDR3 has 15 amino acids. CDR3 protein: CASTLSGPTYNEQFF. CDR3 in DNA: TGTGCCAGCACCCTTAGCGGGCCCACCTACAATGAGCAGTTCTTC.